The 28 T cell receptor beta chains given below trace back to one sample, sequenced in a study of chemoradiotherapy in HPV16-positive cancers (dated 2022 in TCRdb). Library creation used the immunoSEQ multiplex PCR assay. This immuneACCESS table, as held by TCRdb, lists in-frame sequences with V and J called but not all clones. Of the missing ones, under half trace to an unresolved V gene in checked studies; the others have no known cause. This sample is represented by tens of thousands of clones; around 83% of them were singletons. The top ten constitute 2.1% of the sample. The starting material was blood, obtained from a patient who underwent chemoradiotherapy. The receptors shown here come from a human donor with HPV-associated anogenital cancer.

CDR3 amino acids: CSVEGTGAYEQYF. In DNA form, the CDR3 reads TGCAGCGTTGAAGGGACAGGAGCCTACGAGCAGTACTTC. The genes are TRBV29-1 and TRBJ2-7; TRBD1 matches at 7 bases. Germline V gives CDR1 SQVTM, CDR2 ANQGSEA. The CDR3 runs 13 residues. V lost 1 base, J lost 2 bases, and 2 bases stayed unmatched.

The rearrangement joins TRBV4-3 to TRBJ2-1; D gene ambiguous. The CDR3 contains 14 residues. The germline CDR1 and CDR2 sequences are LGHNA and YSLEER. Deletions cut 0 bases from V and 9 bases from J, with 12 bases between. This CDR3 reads CASSQDQLGGEQFF. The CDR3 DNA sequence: TGCGCCAGCAGCCAAGATCAGCTAGGTGGTGAGCAGTTCTTC.

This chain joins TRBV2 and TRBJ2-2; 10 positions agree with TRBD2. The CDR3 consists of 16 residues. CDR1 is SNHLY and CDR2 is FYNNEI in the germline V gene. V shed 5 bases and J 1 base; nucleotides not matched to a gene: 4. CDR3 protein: CASSFWTSGNTGELFF. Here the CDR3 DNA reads TGTGCCAGCAGTTTCTGGACTAGCGGGAACACCGGGGAGCTGTTTTTT.

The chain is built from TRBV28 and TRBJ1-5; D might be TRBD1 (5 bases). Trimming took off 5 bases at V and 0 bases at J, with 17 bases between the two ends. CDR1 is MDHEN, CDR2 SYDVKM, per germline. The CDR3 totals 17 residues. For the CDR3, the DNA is TGTGCCAGCAGTAAAGGGACCCATACAGATAGCAATCAGCCCCAGCATTTT. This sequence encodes CASSKGTHTDSNQPQHF. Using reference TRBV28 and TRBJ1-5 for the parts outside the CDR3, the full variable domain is DVKVTQSSRYLVKRTGEKVFLECVQDMDHENMFWYRQDPGLGLRLIYFSYDVKMKEKGDIPEGYSVSREKKERFSLILESASTNQTSMYLCASSKGTHTDSNQPQHFGDGTRLSIL.

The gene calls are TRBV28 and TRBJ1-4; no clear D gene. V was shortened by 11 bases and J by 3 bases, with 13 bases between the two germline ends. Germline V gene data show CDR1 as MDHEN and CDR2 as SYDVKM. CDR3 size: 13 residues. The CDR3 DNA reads TGTGCCGGTGGAAGTGGGGCTAATGAAAAACTGTTTTTT. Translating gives CAGGSGANEKLFF.

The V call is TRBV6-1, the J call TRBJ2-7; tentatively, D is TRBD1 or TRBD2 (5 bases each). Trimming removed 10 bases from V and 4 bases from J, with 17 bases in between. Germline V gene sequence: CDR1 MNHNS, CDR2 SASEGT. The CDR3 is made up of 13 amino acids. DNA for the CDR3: TGTGCCACCAAAACGGGGCGCCTTTACGAGCAGTACTTC. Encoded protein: CATKTGRLYEQYF.

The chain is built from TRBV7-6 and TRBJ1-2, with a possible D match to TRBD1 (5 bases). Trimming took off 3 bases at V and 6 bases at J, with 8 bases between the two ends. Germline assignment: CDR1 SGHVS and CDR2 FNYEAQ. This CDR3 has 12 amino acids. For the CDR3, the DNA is TGTGCCAGCAGCTTTGTAGGGGATGGCTACACCTTC. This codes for CASSFVGDGYTF.

CDR3 residues: CASSGGQGREQYF. The CDR3 DNA is TGTGCCAGCAGTGGCGGACAGGGACGCGAGCAGTACTTC. The rearrangement uses TRBV6-1 and TRBJ2-7, with 8 positions matching TRBD1. Per the germline V gene, CDR1 is MNHNS and CDR2 is SASEGT. CDR3 size: 13 residues. V lost 4 bases and J lost 6; bases outside the gene matches: 5.

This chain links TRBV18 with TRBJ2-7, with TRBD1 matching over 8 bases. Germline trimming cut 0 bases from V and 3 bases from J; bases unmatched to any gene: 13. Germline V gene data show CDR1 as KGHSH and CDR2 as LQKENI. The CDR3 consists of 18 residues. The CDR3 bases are TGTGCCAGCTCACCACCCGCAGGGGGCTGGCGTGGCGTCTACGAGCAGTACTTC. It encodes CASSPPAGGWRGVYEQYF.

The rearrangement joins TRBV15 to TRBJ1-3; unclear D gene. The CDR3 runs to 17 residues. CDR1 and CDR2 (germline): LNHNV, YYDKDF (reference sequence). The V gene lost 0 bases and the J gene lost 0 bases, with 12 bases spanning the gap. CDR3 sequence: CATSREAGWGSGNTIYF. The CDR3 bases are TGTGCCACCAGCAGAGAGGCGGGTTGGGGCTCTGGAAACACCATATATTTT.

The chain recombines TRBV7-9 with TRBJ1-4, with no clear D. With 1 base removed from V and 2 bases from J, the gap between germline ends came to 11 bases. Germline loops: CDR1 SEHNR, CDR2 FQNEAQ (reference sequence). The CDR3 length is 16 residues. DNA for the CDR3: TGTGCCAGCAGCTTAGTGGGAGGGAGGACTAATGAAAAACTGTTTTTT. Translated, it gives CASSLVGGRTNEKLFF.

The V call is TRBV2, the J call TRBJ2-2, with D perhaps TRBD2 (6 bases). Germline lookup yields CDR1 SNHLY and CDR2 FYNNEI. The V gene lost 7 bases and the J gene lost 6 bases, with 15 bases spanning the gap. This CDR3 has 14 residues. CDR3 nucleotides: TGTGCCAGCATAATCGGGGGATTGGCCGGGGAGCTGTTTTTT. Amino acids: CASIIGGLAGELFF. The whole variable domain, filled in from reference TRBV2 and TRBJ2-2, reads EPEVTQTPSHQVTQMGQEVILRCVPISNHLYFYWYRQILGQKVEFLVSFYNNEISEKSEIFDDQFSVERPDGSNFTLKIRSTKLEDSAMYFCASIIGGLAGELFFGEGSRLTVL.

The CDR3 is CATSANWGANTGELFF. The CDR3 DNA sequence: TGTGCCACCAGCGCTAATTGGGGGGCCAACACCGGGGAGCTGTTTTTT. The chain links TRBV15 to TRBJ2-2, with D perhaps being TRBD1 or TRBD2 (6 bases each). Germline lookup yields CDR1 LNHNV and CDR2 YYDKDF (reference sequence). Trimming left V 5 bases short and J 2 bases short, with 15 bases between. The length of the CDR3 is 16 residues.

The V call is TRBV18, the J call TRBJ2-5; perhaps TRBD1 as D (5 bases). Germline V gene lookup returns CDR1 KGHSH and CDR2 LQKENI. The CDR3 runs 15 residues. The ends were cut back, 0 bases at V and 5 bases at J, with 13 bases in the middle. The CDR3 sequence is CASSPPVNGAETQYF. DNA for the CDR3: TGTGCCAGCTCACCACCGGTGAATGGGGCGGAGACCCAGTACTTC.

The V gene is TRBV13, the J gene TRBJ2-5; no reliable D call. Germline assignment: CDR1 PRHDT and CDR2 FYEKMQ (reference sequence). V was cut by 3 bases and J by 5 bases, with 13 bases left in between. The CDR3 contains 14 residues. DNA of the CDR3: TGTGCCAGCAGCTTTGGGTCTTCTCAGGAGACCCAGTACTTC. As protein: CASSFGSSQETQYF.

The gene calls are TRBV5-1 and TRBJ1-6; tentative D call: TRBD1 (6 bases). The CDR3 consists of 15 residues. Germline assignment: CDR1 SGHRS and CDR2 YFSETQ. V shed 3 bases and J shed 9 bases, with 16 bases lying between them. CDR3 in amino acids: CASSSTRGSGSPLHF. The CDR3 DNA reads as TGCGCCAGCAGCTCTACAAGGGGGTCGGGTTCACCCCTCCACTTT.

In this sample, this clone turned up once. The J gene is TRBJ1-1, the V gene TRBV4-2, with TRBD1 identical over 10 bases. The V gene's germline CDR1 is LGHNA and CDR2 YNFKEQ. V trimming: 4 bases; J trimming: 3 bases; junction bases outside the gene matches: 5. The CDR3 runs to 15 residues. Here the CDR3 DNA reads TGTGCCAGCAGCCTCGACAGGGGGCTTGACACTGAAGCTTTCTTT. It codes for CASSLDRGLDTEAFF.

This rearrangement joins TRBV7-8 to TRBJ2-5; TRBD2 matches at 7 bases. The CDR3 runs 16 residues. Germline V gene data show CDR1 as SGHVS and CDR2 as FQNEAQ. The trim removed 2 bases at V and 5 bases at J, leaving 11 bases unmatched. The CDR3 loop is CASSLPSGGGEETQYF. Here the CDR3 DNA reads TGTGCCAGCAGCTTACCAAGCGGCGGGGGAGAGGAGACCCAGTACTTC.

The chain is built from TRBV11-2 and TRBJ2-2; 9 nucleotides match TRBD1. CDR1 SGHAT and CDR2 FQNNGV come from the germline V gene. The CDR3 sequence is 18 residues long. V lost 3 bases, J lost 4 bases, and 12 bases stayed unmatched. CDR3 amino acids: CASSFPLGDRGGTGELFF. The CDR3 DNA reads TGTGCCAGCAGCTTTCCCTTGGGTGACAGGGGGGGCACCGGGGAGCTGTTTTTT.

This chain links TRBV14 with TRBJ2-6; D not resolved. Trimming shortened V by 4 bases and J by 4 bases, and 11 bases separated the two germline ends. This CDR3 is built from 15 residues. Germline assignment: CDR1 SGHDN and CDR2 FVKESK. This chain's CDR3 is CASSPLEAGANVLTF. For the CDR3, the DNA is TGTGCCAGCAGCCCCTTAGAGGCCGGGGCCAACGTCCTGACTTTC.

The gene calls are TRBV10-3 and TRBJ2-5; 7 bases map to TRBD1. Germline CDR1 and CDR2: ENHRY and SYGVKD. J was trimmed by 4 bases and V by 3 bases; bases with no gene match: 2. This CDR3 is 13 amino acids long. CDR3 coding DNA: TGTGCCATCAGTGATAGGGACAGAGAGACCCAGTACTTC. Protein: CAISDRDRETQYF.

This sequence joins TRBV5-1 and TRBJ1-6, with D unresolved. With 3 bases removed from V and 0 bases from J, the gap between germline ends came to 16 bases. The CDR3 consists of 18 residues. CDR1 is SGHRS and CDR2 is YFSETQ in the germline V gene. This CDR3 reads CASSSSSAPSSYNSPLHF. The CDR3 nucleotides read TGCGCCAGCAGCTCATCAAGTGCACCGAGCTCCTATAATTCACCCCTCCACTTT.

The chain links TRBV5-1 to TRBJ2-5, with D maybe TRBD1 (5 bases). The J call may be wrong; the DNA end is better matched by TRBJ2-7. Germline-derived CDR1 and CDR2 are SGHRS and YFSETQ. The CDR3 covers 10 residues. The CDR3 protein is CASSRGEQYF. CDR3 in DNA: TGCGCCAGCAGCAGGGGCGAGCAGTACTTC.

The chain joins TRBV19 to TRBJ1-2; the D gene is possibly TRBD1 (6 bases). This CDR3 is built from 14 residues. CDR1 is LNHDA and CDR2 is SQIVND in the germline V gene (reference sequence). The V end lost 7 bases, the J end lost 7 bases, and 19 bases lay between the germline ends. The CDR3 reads CASTGQGSLGGYTF. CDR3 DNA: TGTGCCAGTACCGGGCAGGGGTCCCTGGGTGGCTACACCTTC.

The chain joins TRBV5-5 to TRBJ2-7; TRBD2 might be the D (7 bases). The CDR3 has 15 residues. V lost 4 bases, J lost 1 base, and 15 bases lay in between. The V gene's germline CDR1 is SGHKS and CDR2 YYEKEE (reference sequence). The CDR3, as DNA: TGTGCCAGCAGCCGGGGCGGGGGACAATCCTACGAGCAGTACTTC. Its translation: CASSRGGGQSYEQYF.

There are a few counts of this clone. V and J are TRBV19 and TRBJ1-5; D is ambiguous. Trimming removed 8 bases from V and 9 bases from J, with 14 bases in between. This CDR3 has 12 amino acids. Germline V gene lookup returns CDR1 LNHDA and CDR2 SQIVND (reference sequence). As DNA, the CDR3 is TGTGCCAGTGGGCTGGTGGAGGGGCCCCAGCATTTT. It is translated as CASGLVEGPQHF.

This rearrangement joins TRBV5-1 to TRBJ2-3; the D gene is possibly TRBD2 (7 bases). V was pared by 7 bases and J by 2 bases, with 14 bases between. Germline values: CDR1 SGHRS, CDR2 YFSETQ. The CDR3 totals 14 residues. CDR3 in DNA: TGCGCCAGCCGGACGGGGGGCTCCACAGATACGCAGTATTTT. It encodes CASRTGGSTDTQYF.

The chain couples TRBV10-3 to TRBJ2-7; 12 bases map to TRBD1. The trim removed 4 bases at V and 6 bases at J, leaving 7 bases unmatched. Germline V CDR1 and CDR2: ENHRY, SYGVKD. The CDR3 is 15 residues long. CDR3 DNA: TGTGCCATCAGTGGGACCGGGACAGGGGGCCGCGAGCAGTACTTC. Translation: CAISGTGTGGREQYF.